The 13 T cell receptor beta chains reported below all come from one sample, sequenced in a study of blood T cell repertoires in COVID-19. This table comes from immunoSEQ multiplex PCR, and its TCRdb copy is limited to in-frame clones, with some not included. The sample shows around 300,000 clones, approximately 88% of them seen only once. The sample comprised peripheral blood. The receptors come from a man aged 50 or older with acute or convalescent COVID-19.

The chain is built from TRBV29-1 and TRBJ1-5; 10 bases match TRBD1. The V gene's germline CDR1 is SQVTM and CDR2 ANQGSEA. The CDR3 totals 14 residues. J lost 6 bases, V lost 4 bases, and 6 bases had no gene match. The CDR3 region is CSVGGQGGSQPQHF. As DNA, the CDR3 is TGCAGCGTTGGCGGACAGGGGGGCAGTCAGCCCCAGCATTTT.

DNA of the CDR3: TGTGCCAGCAGCCAAGATCGAGGGAATCGGTCACCCCTCCACTTT. It encodes CASSQDRGNRSPLHF. This chain links TRBV14 with TRBJ1-6; D unresolved. V gave up 0 bases and J gave up 10 bases, with 13 bases separating them. The germline V gene has CDR1 SGHDN and CDR2 FVKESK. The CDR3 is 15 residues long.

A remark on this clone: This sample also contains other DNA sequences that code for the same CDR3. The chain combines TRBV3-1 (or the pseudogene TRBV3-2) with TRBJ1-1; D gene unclear. V lost 1 base and J 1 base, leaving 7 bases between the germline ends. Germline V lookup: CDR1 LGHDT, CDR2 YNNKEL (reference sequence). The CDR3 runs 14 residues. Written as DNA, the CDR3 is TGTGCCAGCAGCCAAGGCGGAGGGAACACTGAAGCTTTCTTT. This encodes CASSQGGGNTEAFF.

This chain links TRBV9 with TRBJ2-2, with 8 positions matching TRBD1. The length of the CDR3 is 16 residues. Germline loops: CDR1 SGDLS, CDR2 YYNGEE. V dropped 2 bases and J dropped 1; count of bases not matched to a gene: 4. CDR3 residues: CASSVDRAVNTGELFF. The CDR3 DNA reads as TGTGCCAGCAGCGTGGACAGGGCCGTGAACACCGGGGAGCTGTTTTTT.

This chain uses TRBV6-5 with TRBJ1-6; possible D gene TRBD1, 5 bases. The V gene's germline CDR1 is MNHEY and CDR2 SVGAGI. V was clipped by 5 bases and J by 9 bases, with 14 bases between them. CDR3 size: 14 residues. CDR3 sequence reads: CASSPQGWGSPLHF. The CDR3 region has the DNA TGTGCCAGCAGTCCTCAGGGTTGGGGTTCACCCCTCCACTTT.

This chain uses TRBV2 with TRBJ1-6; 10 positions agree with TRBD1. The V gene end was trimmed by 4 bases and the J gene end by 6 bases; junction bases not matched to a gene: 3. CDR3 length equals 15 residues. Germline values: CDR1 SNHLY, CDR2 FYNNEI. This chain's CDR3 is CASSGTGGTNSPLHF. CDR3 DNA: TGTGCCAGCAGTGGGACAGGGGGGACTAATTCACCCCTCCACTTT.

The gene calls are TRBV10-3 and TRBJ2-5; the D is unclear. Germline V lookup: CDR1 ENHRY, CDR2 SYGVKD. The CDR3 is 10 residues long. Trimming stripped 4 bases from V and 9 bases from J, with 6 bases between. DNA for the CDR3: TGTGCCATCAGTGTCCCGGCCCAGTACTTC. Translation gives CAISVPAQYF.

This clone was detected only a few times. This chain links TRBV5-8 with TRBJ1-1; 7 positions match TRBD1. V gave up 4 bases and J gave up 5 bases; unmatched junction bases: 11. The CDR3 consists of 15 residues. Germline CDR1 is SGHTS and CDR2 is YDEGEE. The CDR3 sequence: CASSPLRGPGTEAFF. The DNA for the CDR3 is TGTGCCAGCAGCCCCTTGAGGGGGCCCGGGACTGAAGCTTTCTTT.

This clone has more than one count but fewer than ten. The J gene is TRBJ2-3, the V gene TRBV7-9, with TRBD2 matching over 8 bases. The CDR3 is made up of 15 amino acids. The ends lost 5 bases at V and 4 bases at J; junction bases unmatched: 8. Germline assignment: CDR1 SEHNR and CDR2 FQNEAQ (reference sequence). The CDR3 bases are TGTGCCAGCAGCGCCTCTCGGGGGGGCCCAGATACGCAGTATTTT. As protein: CASSASRGGPDTQYF.

The V gene is TRBV30, the J gene TRBJ2-7, with TRBD2 matching over 8 bases. The germline CDR1 and CDR2 sequences are GTSNPN and SVGIG (reference sequence). V dropped 5 bases and J dropped 3; count of bases not matched to a gene: 9. CDR3 length equals 14 residues. This chain's CDR3 is CAWVLAGHYYEQYF. The DNA of the CDR3 is TGTGCCTGGGTTCTAGCGGGCCATTACTACGAGCAGTACTTC.

V and J are TRBV18 and TRBJ1-1; D is unclear. CDR1 and CDR2 (germline): KGHSH, LQKENI. This CDR3 comprises 12 residues. Trimming removed 3 bases from V and 1 base from J, with 3 bases in between. Here the CDR3 reads CASSPRNTEAFF. CDR3 nucleotide sequence: TGTGCCAGCTCACCGAGGAACACTGAAGCTTTCTTT.

The table lists this clone with a count of one. The rearrangement uses TRBV19 and TRBJ2-5; D uncertain. This CDR3 is 13 amino acids long. The V gene lost 5 bases and the J gene lost 0 bases, with 7 bases spanning the gap. Germline values: CDR1 LNHDA, CDR2 SQIVND (reference sequence). The CDR3 sequence: CASSRNNQETQYF. The DNA for the CDR3 is TGTGCCAGTAGTCGAAACAACCAAGAGACCCAGTACTTC. Looking up the rest from reference TRBV19 and TRBJ2-5 gives the full variable domain: DGGITQSPKYLFRKEGQNVTLSCEQNLNHDAMYWYRQDPGQGLRLIYYSQIVNDFQKGDIAEGYSVSREKKESFPLTVTSAQKNPTAFYLCASSRNNQETQYFGPGTRLLVL.

This rearrangement joins TRBV6-5 to TRBJ2-3; 7 bases match TRBD1. Per germline, CDR1 MNHEY and CDR2 SVGAGI. J was trimmed by 2 bases and V by 10 bases; bases with no gene match: 12. The CDR3 extends over 15 amino acids. The CDR3 DNA sequence: TGTGCCATAGAGGGGGCTCTTTCACTCACAGATACGCAGTATTTT. It codes for CAIEGALSLTDTQYF.